This T cell receptor (beta chain) originates from a study of shared clonotypes between healthy human individuals. The CDR3 extends over 20 amino acids. Germline V gene sequence: CDR1 SGHRS, CDR2 YFSETQ. J was trimmed by 0 bases and V by 1 base; bases with no gene match: 18. Generated by immunoSEQ multiplex PCR, the TCRdb table keeps only in-frame clones and is missing some. The table has about 1.5 million clones, 95% to 99% seen once. The chain links TRBV5-1 to TRBJ2-7; 8 nucleotides agree with TRBD1. This clonotype was obtained from a man aged 25-45 years in good health. Sequenced sample: naive CD4+ T cells sorted from blood. Subset described: CD45RA+ positively selected. The CDR3: CASSLLGVLVTGESSYEQYF. In DNA, the CDR3 is TGCGCCAGCAGCTTGCTCGGTGTTCTCGTGACAGGGGAAAGCTCCTACGAGCAGTACTTC.